This T cell receptor (beta chain) was obtained from a study of control samples from healthy donors and cancer patients. Assay: immunoSEQ multiplex PCR; the TCRdb copy retains only in-frame clones and omits some. Here the sample spans approximately 110,000 clones, around 82% being singletons. This CDR3 is 15 amino acids long. Germline V gives CDR1 MNHEY, CDR2 SMNVEV (reference sequence). Trimming shortened V by 5 bases and J by 0 bases, and 11 bases separated the two germline ends. This receptor was taken from a woman between 50 and 59 years old in good health. Sample: blood. The gene calls are TRBV27 and TRBJ1-3; D gene uncertain. This CDR3 is CASSTSILSGNTIYF. The CDR3 coding sequence is TGTGCCAGCAGTACCAGTATCCTCTCTGGAAACACCATATATTTT.